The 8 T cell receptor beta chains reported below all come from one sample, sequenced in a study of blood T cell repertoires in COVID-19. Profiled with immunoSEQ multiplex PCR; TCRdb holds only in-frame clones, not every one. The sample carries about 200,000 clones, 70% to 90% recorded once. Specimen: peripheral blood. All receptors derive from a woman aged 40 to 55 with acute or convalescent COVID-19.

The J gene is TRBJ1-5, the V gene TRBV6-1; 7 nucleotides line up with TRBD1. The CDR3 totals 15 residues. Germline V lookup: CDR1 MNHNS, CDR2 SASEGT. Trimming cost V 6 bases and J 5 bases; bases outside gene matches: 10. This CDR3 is CASSLDRETHQPQHF. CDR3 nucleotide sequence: TGTGCCAGCAGCCTTGACAGGGAAACCCATCAGCCCCAGCATTTT.

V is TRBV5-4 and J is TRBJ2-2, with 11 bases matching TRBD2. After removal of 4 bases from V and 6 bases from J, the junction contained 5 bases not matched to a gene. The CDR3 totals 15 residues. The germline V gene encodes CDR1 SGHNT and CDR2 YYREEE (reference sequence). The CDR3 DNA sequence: TGTGCCAGCAGCCCCGGGACTAGCGGTTCCGGGGAGCTGTTTTTT. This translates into CASSPGTSGSGELFF.

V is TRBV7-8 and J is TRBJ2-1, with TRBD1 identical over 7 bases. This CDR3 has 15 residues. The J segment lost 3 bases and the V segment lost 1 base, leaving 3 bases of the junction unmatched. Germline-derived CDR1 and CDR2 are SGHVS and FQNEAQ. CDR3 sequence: CASSLEQGLYNEQFF. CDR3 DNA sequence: TGTGCCAGCAGCTTAGAACAGGGGCTCTACAATGAGCAGTTCTTC. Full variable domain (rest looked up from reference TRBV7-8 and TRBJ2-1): GAGVSQSPRYKVAKRGQDVALRCDPISGHVSLFWYQQALGQGPEFLTYFQNEAQLDKSGLPSDRFFAERPEGSVSTLKIQRTQQEDSAVYLCASSLEQGLYNEQFFGPGTRLTVL.

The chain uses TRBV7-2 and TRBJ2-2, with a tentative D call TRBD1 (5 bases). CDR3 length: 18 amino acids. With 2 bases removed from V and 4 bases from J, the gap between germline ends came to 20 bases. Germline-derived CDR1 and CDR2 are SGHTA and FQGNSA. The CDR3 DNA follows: TGTGCCAGCAGCTTATTAGACAGCCCAAGGTGGGGCACCGGGGAGCTGTTTTTT. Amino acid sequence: CASSLLDSPRWGTGELFF.

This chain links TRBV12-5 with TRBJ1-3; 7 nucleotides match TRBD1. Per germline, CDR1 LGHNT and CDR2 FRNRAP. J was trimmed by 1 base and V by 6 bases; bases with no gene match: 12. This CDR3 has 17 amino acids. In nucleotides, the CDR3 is TGTGCTAGTGGCCCGGACAGGACCACACGATCTGGAAACACCATATATTTT. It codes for CASGPDRTTRSGNTIYF.

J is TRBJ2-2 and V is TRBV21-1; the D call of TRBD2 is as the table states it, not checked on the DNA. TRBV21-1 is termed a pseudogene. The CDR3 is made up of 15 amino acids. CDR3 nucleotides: TGTGCCAGCAGCAGGACTAGCGGGGGGGCCGGGGAGCTGTTTTTT. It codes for CASSRTSGGAGELFF.

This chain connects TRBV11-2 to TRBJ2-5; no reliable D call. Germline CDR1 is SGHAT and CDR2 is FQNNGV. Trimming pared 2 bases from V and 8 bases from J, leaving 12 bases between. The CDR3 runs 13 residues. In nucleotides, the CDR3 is TGTGCCAGCAGCTTAAGTCTTCGTAGAACCCAGTACTTC. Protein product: CASSLSLRRTQYF.

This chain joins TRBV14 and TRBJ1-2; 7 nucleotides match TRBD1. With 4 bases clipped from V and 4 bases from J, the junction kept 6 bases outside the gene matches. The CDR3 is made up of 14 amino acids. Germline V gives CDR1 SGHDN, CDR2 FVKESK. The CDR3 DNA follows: TGTGCCAGCAGCCTCACAGGGGCTTCCTATGGCTACACCTTC. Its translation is CASSLTGASYGYTF.